The present entry profiles one T cell receptor beta chain with its context. A junction boundary mismatches the germline segment, possibly from a read error. MiXCR re-clonotyped the PCR reads for TCRdb. Here the sample spans 40,000 or so clones, roughly 25% being singletons. Among the patients, none had received any treatment before thyroid surgery. The CDR3 runs 12 residues. CDR1 and CDR2 (germline): MNHNS, SASEGT. This entry is derived from a study of metastatic and nonmetastatic thyroid tumors. Whole-study context: Comparison of repertoires was carried out across blood and tumor or nodule tissue from malignant and benign thyroid patients.

The chain couples TRBV6-1 to TRBJ1-1, with D tentatively TRBD1 (6 bases). The specimen sequenced was blood. The TCR sequence derives from a female donor with papillary thyroid cancer or a benign thyroid nodule (not recorded which). Some clones in this sample may be carry-over from other donors' samples. Written as DNA, the CDR3 is TGTTCCAGCAGCACAGGGTGTACTGAAGCTTTCTTT. The encoded protein is CSSSTGCTEAFF.